This T cell receptor (beta chain) is drawn from a study of shared clonotypes between healthy human individuals. Germline assignment: CDR1 MNHEY and CDR2 SVGAGI. V was pared by 5 bases and J by 9 bases, with 11 bases between. This CDR3 is 12 amino acids long. Positively selected for CCR7, the CD45RO-negative cells used as naive CD8 cells excluded terminally differentiated effector memory CD45RA+ cells. Measured with immunoSEQ multiplex PCR; TCRdb has only the in-frame clones, and not every one. The sample includes some 2.1 million clones, approximately 94% seen only once; the top ten take 0.9% to 1.4%.

The chain joins TRBV6-5 to TRBJ2-1; D possibly corresponds to TRBD1 (5 bases). This TCR derives from a man younger than 30 in good health. Material: naive CD8+ T cells sorted from blood. The CDR3 reads CASSDQGAEQFF. The CDR3 nucleotides read TGTGCCAGCAGTGACCAGGGCGCTGAGCAGTTCTTC.